The subject of this entry is one T cell receptor (beta chain). This sample is part of a study of blood T cell repertoires in COVID-19. The overall study: Samples came from the United States, Italy and Spain, spanning acute and convalescent COVID-19. T cells, B-cell-depleted T cells, or PBMCs supplied cDNA or gDNA.

Germline CDR1 is SGHDN and CDR2 is FVKESK. V was trimmed by 6 bases and J by 1 base, leaving 15 bases between them. The CDR3 loop spans 15 amino acids. Assay: immunoSEQ multiplex PCR; the TCRdb copy retains only in-frame clones and omits some. The repertoire holds just over 300,000 clones, with under 90% as singletons. The study counted Cohort 3 donors as recovered given two negative PCRs, clearance, or symptom resolution. This clonotype was sampled from a man younger than 45 who had recovered from COVID-19. V usage is TRBV14 and J usage is TRBJ2-5; D gene uncertain. The sequenced material came from PBMCs or T cells enriched from blood (not recorded which). Here the CDR3 DNA reads TGTGCCAGCAGTCAAACGTACAGACCCCAAGAGACCCAGTACTTC. It translates to CASSQTYRPQETQYF.